Below are 7 T cell receptor beta chains sequenced from a single sample in a study of T cell repertoires in cytomegalovirus infection. TCRdb re-called the reads through MiXCR, storing one row per CDR3 protein. The table lists some 400,000 distinct CDR3 sequences, 30% to 40% of them singletons. Sequencing used PBMCs. The source of these receptors is a human donor in good health (CMV status not recorded). Some clones in this sample may be carry-over from other donors' samples.

This chain links TRBV3-1 with TRBJ2-7; TRBD2 agrees at 7 bases. The V gene end was trimmed by 0 bases and the J gene end by 3 bases; junction bases not matched to a gene: 5. The germline V gene encodes CDR1 LGHDT and CDR2 YNNKEL (reference sequence). The CDR3 extends over 15 amino acids. CDR3 sequence: CASSQDRRGYYEQYF. CDR3 DNA: TGTGCCAGCAGCCAAGATAGGCGGGGGTACTACGAGCAGTACTTC.

This chain connects TRBV6-5 to TRBJ1-5; D is possibly TRBD1 (6 bases). The CDR3 is 14 amino acids. Germline CDR1 reads MNHEY; CDR2 reads SVGAGI. Trimming took 7 bases from V and 1 from J, leaving 11 bases between them. The CDR3 region is CASKKQGSNQPQHF. In DNA, the CDR3 is TGTGCCAGCAAGAAACAGGGAAGCAATCAGCCCCAGCATTTT.

The J gene is TRBJ2-1, the V gene TRBV11-2; D might be TRBD2 (6 bases). Trimming took 1 base from V and 5 from J, leaving 9 bases between them. This CDR3 region has 14 residues. CDR1 SGHAT and CDR2 FQNNGV come from the germline V gene. The CDR3 is CASSLGRGNNEQFF. DNA of the CDR3: TGTGCCAGCAGCTTAGGTCGGGGGAACAATGAGCAGTTCTTC.

This clonotype turned up a few times. This rearrangement joins TRBV7-2 to TRBJ2-3; TRBD2 is a possible D gene (5 bases). CDR1 and CDR2 from the germline V gene are SGHTA and FQGNSA. This CDR3 comprises 15 residues. V lost 5 bases, J lost 4 bases, and 16 bases lay in between. The CDR3: CASSPPPGVPDTQYF. CDR3 DNA sequence: TGTGCCAGCAGCCCGCCCCCCGGGGTCCCAGATACGCAGTATTTT.

The CDR3 loop reads CASPDVTTDTQYF. In DNA, the CDR3 is TGTGCCAGCCCCGATGTGACCACAGATACGCAGTATTTT. The chain employs TRBV2 and TRBJ2-3; no clear D. V lost 8 bases and J lost 2, with 11 bases in between. This CDR3 region has 13 residues. Germline values: CDR1 SNHLY, CDR2 FYNNEI.

Comments on this clonotype: This may arise from a read error, as a much more abundant clone is one base away. The rearrangement links TRBV12-3 or TRBV12-4 to TRBJ2-3, with D possibly TRBD1 on 5 matching bases. The J call is uncertain, as TRBJ1-5 better fits the DNA end. CDR3 length: 15 amino acids. The CDR3 sequence is CASRPGTRNTDTQHF. CDR3 sequence (DNA): TGTGCCAGCAGACCCGGGACTAGAAACACAGATACGCAGCATTTT.

This rearrangement joins TRBV28 to TRBJ2-1, with 13 bases lining up with TRBD2. CDR1 and CDR2 from the germline V gene are MDHEN and SYDVKM. Trimming at V came to 2 bases and at J to 2 bases, leaving 9 bases not matched to a gene. CDR3 length: 19 amino acids. CDR3 nucleotide sequence: TGTGCCAGCAGTTTAACCCTGGGACTAGCGGGGACCGCCTACAATGAGCAGTTCTTC. As protein: CASSLTLGLAGTAYNEQFF.